The 5 T cell receptor beta chains reported below all come from one sample, sequenced in a study of T cell responses to AZD1222 COVID-19 vaccine. Clones were sequenced by immunoSEQ multiplex PCR, and TCRdb holds only the in-frame ones, with some missing. The sample lists about 120,000 clones, approximately 92% seen once, with 14% to 15% in the top ten. The starting material was peripheral blood, obtained on day 0 of AZD1222 vaccination. The receptor source for this set is an adult in good health.

The rearrangement joins TRBV21-1 to TRBJ2-3; no DNA check was done on the table's D call, TRBD1. TRBV21-1 is classified as a pseudogene. The CDR3 extends over 20 amino acids. The CDR3 loop reads CASSKAPGQRPEAFADTQYF. In nucleotides, the CDR3 is TGTGCCAGCAGCAAAGCGCCGGGACAGCGGCCAGAAGCGTTCGCAGATACGCAGTATTTT.

This chain uses TRBV4-3 with TRBJ2-1, with 8 bases matching TRBD2. J was trimmed by 7 bases and V by 1 base; bases with no gene match: 6. This CDR3 has 15 residues. Germline lookup yields CDR1 LGHNA and CDR2 YSLEER. CDR3 in amino acids: CASSQGTSPSNEQFF. The CDR3 region has the DNA TGCGCCAGCAGCCAAGGGACTAGCCCTTCGAATGAGCAGTTCTTC.

This clone was counted a single time. V gene TRBV11-3 combines with J gene TRBJ2-1; 11 bases line up with TRBD2. Looked up from germline, CDR1 is SGHNT and CDR2 is YENEEA. The CDR3 sequence is 17 residues long. The junction had 15 bases not matched to a gene; V was cut back by 5 bases and J by 9 bases. CDR3 amino acids: CASSAAQTSGIFSEQFF. For the CDR3, the DNA is TGTGCCAGCAGCGCCGCTCAGACTAGCGGGATCTTTTCTGAGCAGTTCTTC. Based on the CDR3 plus reference TRBV11-3 and TRBJ2-1, the full variable domain is EAGVVQSPRYKIIEKKQPVAFWCNPISGHNTLYWYLQNLGQGPELLIRYENEEAVDDSQLPKDRFSAERLKGVDSTLKIQPAELGDSAVYLCASSAAQTSGIFSEQFFGPGTRLTVL.

CDR3 in amino acids: CASKSTISYNEQFF. The CDR3 DNA follows: TGTGCCAGCAAGTCGACAATCTCCTACAATGAGCAGTTCTTC. The V and J genes are TRBV27 and TRBJ2-1; D remains ambiguous. Deletions cut 7 bases from V and 0 bases from J, with 10 bases between. This CDR3 is 14 amino acids long. CDR1 and CDR2 from the germline V gene are MNHEY and SMNVEV (reference sequence).

V is TRBV2 and J is TRBJ1-2, with D perhaps matching TRBD1 (6 bases). Trimming removed 6 bases from V and 4 bases from J, with 9 bases in between. Germline CDR1 SNHLY, CDR2 FYNNEI. This CDR3 region has 12 residues. In DNA form, the CDR3 reads TGTGCCAGCAGGGACAGCCCCTATGGCTACACCTTC. The encoded protein is CASRDSPYGYTF.